This T cell receptor beta chain was recorded in a study of blood T cells in healthy people across ages (dated by TCRdb to between 2015 and 2017). Study-level background: Template switching captured roughly one uniquely barcoded TCR beta cDNA molecule per two T cells in model experiments. To track age-related changes in TCR beta repertoire diversity, the study relied on deep sequencing normalized with unique cDNA molecular identifiers. For two donors (one aged 18 to 29 and one aged 80 or older), the study analyzed two additional independent replicas of 1 million unique cDNA reads from the same blood draw. Four age groups were formed from the donors: young (average approximately 17 years), middle-aged (just under 40), aged (62) and long-lived (around 82). What the research found in general, with its limitations: A strong correlation was found between observed TCR beta diversity and the percentage of naive T cells measured by flow cytometry. Estimates of total diversity based on one million sequenced T cells were regarded as lower bounds and as underestimates. The long-lived group showed more naive CD4+ T cells, fewer expanded clones and increased TCR diversity than the aged group, suggesting age selection. Because the CMV infection status of the donors was unknown, age-related changes in expanded clonotypes may potentially have been confounded. Because profiling used bulk unsorted PBMCs, naive and antigen-experienced compartments could not be compared conclusively. As age increased, observed TCR beta diversity per million T cells dropped in a roughly linear way, and a significant reduction was already evident by age around 41.

This clonotype came up a few times. Its antigen remains undetermined. Base qualities were left out, and no much larger clone turns up one base away. The CDR1 and CDR2 encoded by the germline V gene are MGHDK and SYGVNS. Spanning cysteine to phenylalanine, the CDR3 consists of 13 amino acids. Only the CDR3 DNA stays, 39 bases, in frame from base 1. The roughly 38 donors, aged about 6 to 90 years, were systemically healthy Caucasian individuals from Russia. Each donor gave 8 to 10 milliliters of peripheral blood, collected into EDTA-treated Vacutainer tubes. Ficoll-Paque density-gradient centrifugation was used to isolate PBMCs, with at least 6 million per sample. Trizol reagent was used to extract total RNA from PBMCs, with at least 6 micrograms per sample. For every donor, flow cytometry on a PBMC aliquot measured the percentage of naive CD45RAhigh/CD27high T cells. Library construction relied on 5' RACE. TCRdb names Illumina HiSeq 2500 as the instrument used. A second PCR of about 6 to 11 cycles was performed with a sample-barcoded 5' primer and a J-beta primer mix. A template-switch 5' adaptor carrying 12 random nucleotides introduced a unique molecular identifier onto each TCR beta cDNA molecule. Each sample yielded at least 2.5 million CDR3-containing paired-end reads. All of the RNA was converted into first-strand cDNA using the Mint cDNA synthesis kit, with a TRBC-specific oligonucleotide serving as the primer. All cDNA was treated with uracil-DNA glycosylase and then went through a first 18-cycle PCR with the universal primers M1SS and BC2_uni_R. Processing in the source paper ran as follows. Each sample was normalized by randomly selecting 1 million high-quality reads, each carrying a distinct molecular identifier. Instead of being binned into consensus sequences, reads that shared molecular identifiers were thrown out. MiTCR, set to a Q25 quality threshold and the strictest error-elimination algorithm, was used for CDR3 identification, clonotype clustering and error correction. A nonparametric unseen species model using Euler transformation provided a lower-bound estimate of total TCR beta diversity. TCRdb's own reprocessing of the public reads used fastp at Q25 and MiXCR and kept productive beta chains. Here each entry gathers all rows of one CDR3 protein and keeps the most common genes and DNA. The V and J calls, along with clone size, are taken from TCRdb and not from the paper's own processing. Recorded for this sample are roughly 1 million distinct CDR3 sequences; under 30% of them occurred a single time. Clones ranked in the top ten supply about 0.69% of the sample.

This sample also appeared in a second study, on T cells of mothers and their children. The second publication reports: Nine systemically healthy Caucasian individuals served as donors, namely three mothers together with their six children. cDNA synthesis used all of the extracted RNA, with around 1.4 ug of RNA in each 15 ul reaction. In the second PCR, the M1S primer introduced both the sample barcodes and 2-4 random nucleotides. Over 8 million TCR beta CDR3 reads were obtained for each mother, and 2.5 million to 3.5 million reads were obtained for each child. TCR recombination output is similarly shaped by thymic selection in related and unrelated pairs, with a minor effect exerted by inherited differences. Normalized repertoire overlap was always found to be slightly, but never significantly, higher in related mother-child pairs than in unrelated mother-child pairs. No persistent microchimeric T cell clones were found, with a detection sensitivity of around 100 clones per million clonotypes. In the study, deep NGS was used to compare the TCR beta repertoires of mothers and children, and features distinguishing related mother-child pairs from unrelated individuals were sought. Mothers averaged roughly 40 +/- 4 years of age and children averaged roughly 10 +/- 4 years. Libraries were sequenced on Illumina HiSeq 2000 with 100+100 nt paired-end reads after adapter ligation with NEBNext reagents. To prevent cross-contamination, the mother and child libraries were prepared a month apart and were sequenced in separate runs. For each donor, somewhere between roughly 450,000 and 2,000,000 distinct TCR beta clonotypes were identified. Naive TCR beta clonotypes were estimated from low-frequency clonotypes matched to each donor's FACS-determined naive share, without sorting.

Rearrangement joined TRBV25-1 to TRBJ2-5; the D gene cannot be resolved reliably. With the DNA end fitting TRBJ2-7 better, the J assignment may be wrong. Sequences were obtained from blood. This clonotype was sampled from a girl under 10 years old in good health. CDR3 region: CASSSLGNHEQYF. The sequence in DNA is TGTGCCAGCAGTTCCCTGGGGAACCACGAGCAGTACTTC.